Described below is a single T cell receptor beta chain sequence and its context. Antigen specificity is unknown. The data derive from a study of cytomegalovirus exposure and HLA in healthy donors. Germline V gene data show CDR1 as MNHEY and CDR2 as SVGAGI. Deletions cut 6 bases from V and 2 bases from J, with 13 bases between. The CDR3 consists of 14 residues. Findings and limits, study-wide: The productive fraction for most TCR beta V segments was about 87% or about 30% in an earlier analysis. Diagnosis of cytomegalovirus status made by the classifier reportedly showed high specificity and sensitivity.

This PCR relied on a set of 60 Vbeta primers and 13 Jbeta primers. Sequenced by immunoSEQ multiplex PCR; TCRdb stores in-frame clones only, minus some. The sample yields approximately 180,000 clones, over 70% seen once. Sample: PBMCs. The receptor was isolated from a young woman in good health and CMV-seropositive. The rearrangement uses TRBV6-5 and TRBJ2-5; maybe TRBD2 (6 bases). The CDR3 sequence: CASRLGLAQETQYF. CDR3 nucleotides: TGTGCCAGCAGGTTAGGGCTAGCGCAAGAGACCCAGTACTTC.